Here is one T cell receptor beta chain with its context. What it binds is unknown. Generated by immunoSEQ multiplex PCR, the TCRdb table keeps only in-frame clones and is missing some. Of some 2,100,000 clones in the sample, roughly 91% were seen once. The sample is drawn from a study of shared clonotypes between healthy human individuals. Turning to the study itself: Three plates each covered CD4 naive and memory; CD8 naive two, CD8 memory one. Overall study results and limits: When naive CD4 clonotypes were compared across a handful of donors, around 5% were shared.

The CDR3 has 16 amino acids. The V gene lost 3 bases and the J gene lost 2 bases, with 17 bases spanning the gap. Per the germline V gene, CDR1 is MDHEN and CDR2 is SYDVKM. CD45RO-negative, CCR7-selected cells formed the naive CD8 fraction, which excluded terminally differentiated effector memory CD45RA+ cells. The clonotype was recovered from a man aged 18-30 years in good health. Some clones in this sample may be carry-over from other donors' samples. The sample taken for sequencing was naive CD8+ T cells from PBMCs. This chain links TRBV28 with TRBJ2-7; perhaps D is TRBD1 or TRBD2 (5 bases each). CDR3 nucleotide sequence: TGTGCCAGCAGTTTGAGGGACGAATTGGTAACCTACGAGCAGTACTTC. Translation gives CASSLRDELVTYEQYF.